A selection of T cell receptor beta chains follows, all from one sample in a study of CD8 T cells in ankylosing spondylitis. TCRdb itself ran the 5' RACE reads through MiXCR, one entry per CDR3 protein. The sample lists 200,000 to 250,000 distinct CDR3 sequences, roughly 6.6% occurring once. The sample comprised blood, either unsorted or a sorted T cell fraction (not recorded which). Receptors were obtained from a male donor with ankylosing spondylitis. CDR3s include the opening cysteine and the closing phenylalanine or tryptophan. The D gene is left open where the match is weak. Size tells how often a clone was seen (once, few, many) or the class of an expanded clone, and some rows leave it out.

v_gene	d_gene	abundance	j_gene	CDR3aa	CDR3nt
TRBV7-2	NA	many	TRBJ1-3	CASSSGNTIYF	TGTGCCAGCAGCTCTGGAAACACCATATATTTT
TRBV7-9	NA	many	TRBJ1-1	CASSRMNTEAFF	TGTGCCAGCAGCCGGATGAACACTGAAGCTTTCTTT
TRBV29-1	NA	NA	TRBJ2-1	CSVSYPLLFNEQFF	TGCAGCGTTTCATATCCTCTTTTGTTCAATGAGCAGTTCTTC
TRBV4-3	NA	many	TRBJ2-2	CASSQDNTLNTGELFF	TGCGCCAGCAGCCAAGATAACACATTGAACACCGGGGAGCTGTTTTTT
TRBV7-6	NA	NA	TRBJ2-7	CASSVGQTYPYEQYF	TGTGCCAGCAGCGTGGGCCAGACCTATCCCTACGAGCAGTACTTC
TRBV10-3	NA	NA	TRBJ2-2	CAIRTANTGELFF	TGTGCCATCAGGACAGCGAACACCGGGGAGCTGTTTTTT
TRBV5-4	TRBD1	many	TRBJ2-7	CASSHSSTGSSYEQYF	TGTGCCAGCAGCCATAGTTCGACAGGGAGCTCCTACGAGCAGTACTTC
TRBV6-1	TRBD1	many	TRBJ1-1	CASSRTGGNTEAFF	TGTGCCAGCAGTCGGACAGGTGGGAACACTGAAGCTTTCTTT
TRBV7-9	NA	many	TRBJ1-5	CASLEQPNSINQPQHF	TGTGCCAGTTTGGAGCAGCCAAACTCAATCAATCAGCCCCAGCATTTT
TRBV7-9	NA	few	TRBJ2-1	CASSSGPPGHNEQFF	TGTGCCAGCAGCTCGGGGCCCCCCGGCCACAATGAGCAGTTCTTC
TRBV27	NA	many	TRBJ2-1	CASSLGRTYNEQFF	TGTGCCAGCAGTTTAGGCAGGACCTACAATGAGCAGTTCTTC
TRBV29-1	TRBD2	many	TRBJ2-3	CSVASGGRMDTQYF	TGCAGCGTTGCGAGTGGCGGGAGGATGGATACGCAGTATTTT
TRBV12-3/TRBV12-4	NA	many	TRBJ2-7	CASSLPGRPTYEQYF	TGTGCCAGCAGTCTTCCGGGACGTCCGACCTACGAGCAGTACTTC
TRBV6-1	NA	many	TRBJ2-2	CASGDAGSTGELFF	TGTGCCAGCGGTGATGCAGGGTCCACCGGGGAGCTGTTTTTT
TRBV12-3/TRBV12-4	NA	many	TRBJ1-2	CAGGGYTF	TGTGCGGGCGGGGGCTACACCTTC